The 7 T cell receptor beta chains listed next were all sequenced from one sample in a study of T cells of healthy individuals. TCRdb redid the calling of the 5' RACE reads with MiXCR, one entry per CDR3 protein. The table includes 55,000 to 65,000 distinct CDR3 sequences, around 15% detected once. The source is a human donor in good health.

This chain links TRBV20-1 with TRBJ1-5, with a possible D match to TRBD1 (6 bases). V gave up 6 bases and J gave up 5 bases, with 17 bases separating them. CDR1 is DFQATT, CDR2 SNEGSKA, per germline (reference sequence). The CDR3 is 14 amino acids. The CDR3 DNA is TGCAGTGCAATAACAGGGTCTGAGGATCAGCCCCAGCATTTT. Its protein product is CSAITGSEDQPQHF.

This clonotype was observed at least ten times. The chain couples TRBV3-1 to TRBJ1-4, with 8 bases that match TRBD1. The CDR3 contains 16 residues. V shed 5 bases and J 4 bases; nucleotides not matched to a gene: 9. Germline loops: CDR1 LGHDT, CDR2 YNNKEL (reference sequence). The CDR3 bases are TGTGCCAGCAGCTTTCAGGGGGCGCATGTTAATGAAAAACTGTTTTTT. It codes for CASSFQGAHVNEKLFF.

Worth noting for this clonotype: A clone one base away is much larger, so this may be a read error. The V call is TRBV4-1, the J call TRBJ1-2, with 7 bases that match TRBD1. CDR3 length: 15 amino acids. CDR1 and CDR2 (germline): MGHRA, YSYEKL. In DNA form, the CDR3 reads TGCGCCAGCAGCCAAGGACAGGGTCTGGGGTATGGCTACTCCTTC. It encodes CASSQGQGLGYGYSF.

This clonotype occurred many times. The chain has TRBV9 and TRBJ1-2; weak D call: TRBD1 (6 bases). From germline, CDR1 is SGDLS and CDR2 YYNGEE. V was clipped by 2 bases and J by 6 bases, with 14 bases between them. The CDR3 covers 14 residues. The CDR3 region is CASSVRGQLNGYTF. The CDR3 nucleotides read TGTGCCAGCAGCGTTCGAGGACAGTTAAATGGCTACACCTTC.

The V gene is TRBV6-5, the J gene TRBJ2-7, with D hard to call. Germline CDR1 is MNHEY and CDR2 is SVGAGI. The CDR3 has 11 residues. The germline V and J ends were trimmed by 5 bases and 3 bases, with 5 bases remaining between them. CDR3 DNA sequence: TGTGCCAGCAGTAACCACTACGAGCAGTACTTC. It is translated as CASSNHYEQYF.

J is TRBJ2-3 and V is TRBV7-2; D gene uncertain. The CDR3 has 14 amino acids. From germline, CDR1 is SGHTA and CDR2 FQGNSA. V was trimmed by 0 bases and J by 4 bases, leaving 8 bases between them. CDR3 nucleotide sequence: TGTGCCAGCAGCTTAGCCTCTAGGGCAGATACGCAGTATTTT. Its protein is CASSLASRADTQYF.

This clonotype was counted at least ten times. Compared with germline, one end of the junction differs, possibly owing to a read error. The gene calls are TRBV25-1 and TRBJ2-7; possibly TRBD2 for D (5 bases). This CDR3 region has 14 residues. Germline V gene data show CDR1 as MGHDK and CDR2 as SYGVNS. In DNA, the CDR3 is TGTGCCAGCACTGAAAGCGGCCTTTCCTACGAGCAGTACTTC. Its protein product is CASTESGLSYEQYF.